This record covers a single T cell receptor beta chain. The method was immunoSEQ multiplex PCR; TCRdb's version includes in-frame clones alone and lacks a portion of them. The data show tens of thousands of clones, with more than 65% seen just once and around 25% held by the top ten. CDR1 SGHDT and CDR2 YYEEEE come from the germline V gene. Trimming left V 1 base short and J 2 bases short, with 5 bases between. CDR3 size: 13 residues. The data belong to a study of blood T cell repertoires in COVID-19. The V and J genes are TRBV5-6 and TRBJ2-3; D gene uncertain. The TCR originated in an elderly man with active or convalescent COVID-19. The specimen was peripheral blood. The CDR3 here is CASSLSSTDTQYF. The CDR3 DNA sequence: TGTGCCAGCAGCTTGTCATCCACAGATACGCAGTATTTT.